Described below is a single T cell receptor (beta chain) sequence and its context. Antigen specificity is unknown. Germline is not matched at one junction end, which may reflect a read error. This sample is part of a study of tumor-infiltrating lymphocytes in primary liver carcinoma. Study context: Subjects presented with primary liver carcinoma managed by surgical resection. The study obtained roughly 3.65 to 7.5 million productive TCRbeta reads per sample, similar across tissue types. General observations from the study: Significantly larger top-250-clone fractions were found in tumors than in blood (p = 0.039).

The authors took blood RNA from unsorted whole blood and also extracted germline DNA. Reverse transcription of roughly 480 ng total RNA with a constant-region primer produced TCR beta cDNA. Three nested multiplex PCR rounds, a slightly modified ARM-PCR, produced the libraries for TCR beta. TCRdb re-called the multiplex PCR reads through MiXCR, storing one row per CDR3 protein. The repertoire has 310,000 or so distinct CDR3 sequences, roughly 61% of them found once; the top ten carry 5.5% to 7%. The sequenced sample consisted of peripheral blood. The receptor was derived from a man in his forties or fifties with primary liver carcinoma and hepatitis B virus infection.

The DNA of the CDR3 is TGTGCCAGCAGCTTTTTGGCTGGCTACTACGAGCAATACTTC. Amino acids: CASSFLAGYYEQYF. This rearrangement joins TRBV11-2 to TRBJ2-7; D not certain. Germline-derived CDR1 and CDR2 are SGHAT and FQNNGV. The CDR3 has 14 residues.